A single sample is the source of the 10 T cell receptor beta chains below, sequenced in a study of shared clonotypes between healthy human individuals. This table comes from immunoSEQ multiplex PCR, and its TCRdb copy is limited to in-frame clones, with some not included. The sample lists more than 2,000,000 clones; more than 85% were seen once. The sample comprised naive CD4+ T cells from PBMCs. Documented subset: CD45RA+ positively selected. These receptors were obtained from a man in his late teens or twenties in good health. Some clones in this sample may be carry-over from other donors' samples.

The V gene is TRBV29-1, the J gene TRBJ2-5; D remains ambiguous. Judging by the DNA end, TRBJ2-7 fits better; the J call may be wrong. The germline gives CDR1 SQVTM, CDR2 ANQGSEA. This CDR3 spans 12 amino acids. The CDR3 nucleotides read TGCAGCGTTGTCGCACAGTCCTACGAGCAGTACTTC. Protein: CSVVAQSYEQYF.

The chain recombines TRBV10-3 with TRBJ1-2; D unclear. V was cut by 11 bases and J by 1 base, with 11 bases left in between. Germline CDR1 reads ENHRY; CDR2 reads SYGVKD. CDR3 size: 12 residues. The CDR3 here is CAHQAGNYGYTF. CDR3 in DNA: TGTGCCCATCAGGCTGGTAACTATGGCTACACCTTC.

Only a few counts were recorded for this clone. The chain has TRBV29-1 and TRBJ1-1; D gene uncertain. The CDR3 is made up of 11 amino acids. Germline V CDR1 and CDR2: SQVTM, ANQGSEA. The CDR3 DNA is TGCAGTATCATCATGAACACTGAAGCTTTCTTT. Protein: CSIIMNTEAFF.

Here the CDR3 reads CASSSRTSSVSNEQFF. The CDR3 nucleotides read TGCGCCAGCAGTTCAAGAACGTCTAGCGTCAGCAATGAGCAGTTCTTC. This rearrangement joins TRBV5-1 to TRBJ2-1, with a tentative D call TRBD2 (6 bases). The CDR3 spans 16 residues. V shed 5 bases and J shed 6 bases, with 21 bases lying between them. In germline, CDR1 is SGHRS, CDR2 YFSETQ.

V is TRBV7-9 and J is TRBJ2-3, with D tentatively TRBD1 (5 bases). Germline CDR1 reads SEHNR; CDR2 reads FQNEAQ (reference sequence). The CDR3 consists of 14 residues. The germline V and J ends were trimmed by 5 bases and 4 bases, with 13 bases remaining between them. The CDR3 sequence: CASSTDPTADTQYF. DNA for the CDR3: TGTGCCAGCAGCACAGACCCGACAGCAGATACGCAGTATTTT.

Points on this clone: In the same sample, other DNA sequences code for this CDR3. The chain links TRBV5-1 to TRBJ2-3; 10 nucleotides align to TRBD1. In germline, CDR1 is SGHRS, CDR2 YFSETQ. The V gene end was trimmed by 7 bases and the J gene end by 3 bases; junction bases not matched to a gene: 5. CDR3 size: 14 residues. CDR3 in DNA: TGCGCCAGCGGTCGGACAGGGGGGACAGATACGCAGTATTTT. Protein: CASGRTGGTDTQYF.

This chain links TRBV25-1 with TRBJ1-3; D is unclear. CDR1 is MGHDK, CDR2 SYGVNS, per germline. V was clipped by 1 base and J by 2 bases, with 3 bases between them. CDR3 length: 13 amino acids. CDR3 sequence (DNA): TGTGCCAGCAGTGAATTTACTGGAAACACCATATATTTT. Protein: CASSEFTGNTIYF.

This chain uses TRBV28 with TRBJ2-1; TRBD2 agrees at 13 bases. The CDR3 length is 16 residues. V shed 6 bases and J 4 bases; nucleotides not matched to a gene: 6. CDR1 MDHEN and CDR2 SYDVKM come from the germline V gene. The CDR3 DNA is TGTGCCAGCAGCCGACTAGCGGGAGGACGTTACAATGAGCAGTTCTTC. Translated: CASSRLAGGRYNEQFF.

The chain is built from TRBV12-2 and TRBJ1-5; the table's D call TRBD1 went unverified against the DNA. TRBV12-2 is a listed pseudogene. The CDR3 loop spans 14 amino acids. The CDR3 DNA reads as TGTGCAAGTCGCATCTACAGGGTTTATCAGCCCCAGCATTTT. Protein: CASRIYRVYQPQHF.

DNA for the CDR3: TGTGCCAGCAGTTTAACGCCCCAAGAGACCCAGTACTTC. Protein sequence: CASSLTPQETQYF. J is TRBJ2-5 and V is TRBV28; D remains unclear. V lost 2 bases, J lost 1 base, and 5 bases lay in between. The germline CDR1 and CDR2 sequences are MDHEN and SYDVKM. This CDR3 is built from 13 residues.